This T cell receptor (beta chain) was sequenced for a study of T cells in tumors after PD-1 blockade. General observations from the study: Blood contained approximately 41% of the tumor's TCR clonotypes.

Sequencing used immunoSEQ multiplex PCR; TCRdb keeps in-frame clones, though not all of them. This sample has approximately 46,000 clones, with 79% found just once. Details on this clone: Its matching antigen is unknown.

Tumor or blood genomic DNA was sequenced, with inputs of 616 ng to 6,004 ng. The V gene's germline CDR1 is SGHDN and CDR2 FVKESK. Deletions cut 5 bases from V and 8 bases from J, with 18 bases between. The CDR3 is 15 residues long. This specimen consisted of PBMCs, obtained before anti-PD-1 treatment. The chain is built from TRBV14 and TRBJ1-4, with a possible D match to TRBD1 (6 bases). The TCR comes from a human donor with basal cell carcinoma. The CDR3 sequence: CASSSRQDRFEKLFF. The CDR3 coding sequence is TGTGCCAGCAGCTCTCGACAGGATCGATTCGAAAAACTGTTTTTT.